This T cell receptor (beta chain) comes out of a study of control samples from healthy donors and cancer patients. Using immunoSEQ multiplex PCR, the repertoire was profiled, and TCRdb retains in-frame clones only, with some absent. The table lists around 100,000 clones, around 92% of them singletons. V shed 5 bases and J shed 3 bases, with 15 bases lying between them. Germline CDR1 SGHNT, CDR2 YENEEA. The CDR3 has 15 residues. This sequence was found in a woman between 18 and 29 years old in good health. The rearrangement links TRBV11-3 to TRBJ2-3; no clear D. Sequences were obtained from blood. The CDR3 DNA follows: TGTGCCAGCAGCCCGTCCGGTGGTTGGACAGATACGCAGTATTTT. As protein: CASSPSGGWTDTQYF.